This T cell receptor beta chain was observed in a study of HIV-infected children after antiretroviral therapy interruption. Background on the study: Most participating children were previously exposed to EBV and CMV. Findings of the study overall: The Gini coefficient of naive CD4+ repertoires rose, returning to baseline by 3 years.

Trimming pared 6 bases from V and 3 bases from J, leaving 12 bases between. This CDR3 region has 14 residues. Germline values: CDR1 MNHGY, CDR2 SVAAGI. In this sample, this clonotype turned up many times. Its specificity is unknown. Documented treatment: PENTA 11 planned treatment interruption arm or continuous ART arm. At least 5 million viable PBMCs were required per cryopreserved sample. The TCR library was built from RNA with a 3' RACE protocol and unique molecular identifiers. TCRdb recomputed calls from the 3' RACE reads with MiXCR, one row per CDR3 protein. The sample holds 15,000 to 16,000 distinct CDR3 sequences; more than 3% are singletons and the top ten take around 5%.

The sample here was CD45RA+ CD4+ T cells from PBMCs, taken from a donor given antiretroviral therapy, either interrupted or continuous. Subset described: naive CD4+ CD45RA+ CD45RO- T cells. This chain joins TRBV6-9 and TRBJ2-1, with D possibly being TRBD2 (5 bases). This TCR was sampled from a child aged 2-17 years with HIV. The CDR3 region is CASSSGNYYNEQFF. The CDR3 region has the DNA TGTGCCAGCAGCTCCGGGAACTACTACAATGAGCAGTTCTTC.